Below are 32 T cell receptor beta chains sequenced from a single sample in a study of blood T cell repertoires in COVID-19. Generated by immunoSEQ multiplex PCR, the TCRdb table keeps only in-frame clones and is missing some. The sample lists tens of thousands of clones; roughly 80% were seen once. The sample consisted of peripheral blood. These receptors originate from a human donor in a cohort sampled during active COVID-19.

The CDR3 is CASSPRTSGNYEQYF. Here the CDR3 DNA reads TGCGCCAGCAGTCCTCGGACTAGCGGGAATTACGAGCAGTACTTC. The chain has TRBV5-1 and TRBJ2-7; 12 bases map to TRBD2. The CDR3 consists of 15 residues. Germline lookup yields CDR1 SGHRS and CDR2 YFSETQ. Trimming removed 5 bases from V and 4 bases from J; junction bases left unmatched: 7.

The chain links TRBV5-1 to TRBJ1-3, with TRBD1 matching 10 bases. CDR1 SGHRS and CDR2 YFSETQ come from the germline V gene. V shed 0 bases, J shed 2 bases, and the junction held 8 bases outside the gene matches. The CDR3 runs 18 residues. In DNA, the CDR3 is TGCGCCAGCAGCTTGGTGGGACAGGGGCATCTAGCTGGAAACACCATATATTTT. Its protein product is CASSLVGQGHLAGNTIYF.

This clone was seen once. The rearrangement links TRBV10-3 to TRBJ1-2, with D possibly matching TRBD1 (5 bases). This CDR3 spans 14 amino acids. The germline gives CDR1 ENHRY, CDR2 SYGVKD. V lost 2 bases and J lost 4, with 11 bases in between. CDR3 protein: CAISEMGGLYGYTF. The CDR3 nucleotides are TGTGCCATCAGTGAGATGGGGGGTCTCTATGGCTACACCTTC.

This rearrangement joins TRBV19 to TRBJ2-7, with 7 bases aligning to TRBD1. J gave up 3 bases and V 9 bases, and 5 bases lay outside the gene matches. This CDR3 region has 12 residues. Germline CDR1 reads LNHDA; CDR2 reads SQIVND (reference sequence). CDR3 sequence reads: CARRGRGYEQYF. DNA for the CDR3: TGTGCCAGGAGGGGGCGCGGCTACGAGCAGTACTTC.

This clone was counted a few times. The chain links TRBV11-2 to TRBJ2-1; tentative D call: TRBD2 (7 bases). This CDR3 is 16 amino acids long. CDR1 is SGHAT, CDR2 FQNNGV, per germline. The germline V and J ends were trimmed by 1 base and 3 bases, with 13 bases remaining between them. CDR3 in DNA: TGTGCCAGCAGCTTAGGTTGGGGGGGCTACTACAATGAGCAGTTCTTC. Translating it yields CASSLGWGGYYNEQFF.

The chain joins TRBV6-1 to TRBJ2-7; no reliable D call. The CDR3 has 13 residues. CDR1 is MNHNS, CDR2 SASEGT, per germline. V was shortened by 3 bases and J by 3 bases, with 9 bases between the two germline ends. Here the CDR3 reads CASSDQEFYEQYF. The CDR3 DNA reads TGTGCCAGCAGTGATCAGGAATTCTACGAGCAGTACTTC.

The chain employs TRBV20-1 and TRBJ1-2; 9 bases are shared with TRBD1. Germline-derived CDR1 and CDR2 are DFQATT and SNEGSKA (reference sequence). Trimming at V came to 3 bases and at J to 8 bases, leaving 10 bases not matched to a gene. The length of the CDR3 is 14 residues. The CDR3 loop is CSASPQQGAEGYTF. For the CDR3, the DNA is TGCAGTGCTAGTCCCCAACAGGGGGCGGAGGGCTACACCTTC.

The gene calls are TRBV5-8 and TRBJ1-5; perhaps TRBD1 as D (6 bases). From germline, CDR1 is SGHTS and CDR2 YDEGEE. CDR3 length: 20 amino acids. V was cut by 2 bases and J by 0 bases, with 24 bases left in between. The chain's CDR3 is CASSFFAGGRRLYSNQPQHF. CDR3 DNA: TGTGCCAGCAGCTTCTTCGCTGGGGGCCGCCGCCTTTATAGCAATCAGCCCCAGCATTTT.

V gene TRBV2 combines with J gene TRBJ1-4; 7 positions match TRBD1. Germline V gene lookup returns CDR1 SNHLY and CDR2 FYNNEI. CDR3 length equals 14 residues. V was clipped by 6 bases and J by 11 bases; unmatched bases: 12. The CDR3 is CASREDRSIVKLFF. The CDR3 nucleotides are TGTGCCAGCAGGGAGGACAGGTCGATTGTGAAACTGTTTTTT.

V usage is TRBV27 and J usage is TRBJ2-1; D is possibly TRBD2 (7 bases). The CDR3 is made up of 15 amino acids. Germline CDR1 and CDR2: MNHEY and SMNVEV (reference sequence). V was cut by 7 bases and J by 4 bases, with 17 bases left in between. The CDR3 nucleotides read TGTGCCAGCACCTGGGGGCGGGGGCCATACAATGAGCAGTTCTTC. It yields the protein CASTWGRGPYNEQFF.

The chain recombines TRBV7-2 with TRBJ1-5; 11 nucleotides agree with TRBD1. V trimming: 4 bases; J trimming: 2 bases; junction bases outside the gene matches: 1. The germline gives CDR1 SGHTA, CDR2 FQGNSA. The CDR3 has 15 residues. CDR3 sequence: CASSSGQGGNQPQHF. Here the CDR3 DNA reads TGTGCCAGCAGCTCGGGACAGGGGGGCAATCAGCCCCAGCATTTT.

The chain uses TRBV7-2 and TRBJ2-7; 8 nucleotides agree with TRBD2. CDR3 length: 20 residues. V lost 0 bases, J lost 2 bases, and 18 bases stayed unmatched. CDR1 and CDR2 from the germline V gene are SGHTA and FQGNSA. CDR3 sequence reads: CASSLAPPGGAILSAYEQYF. DNA for the CDR3: TGTGCCAGCAGCTTAGCCCCCCCCGGGGGGGCTATTTTGTCCGCCTACGAGCAGTACTTC.

This rearrangement joins TRBV5-4 to TRBJ2-2, with TRBD1 matching over 7 bases. The CDR3 has 14 residues. Trimming took 2 bases from V and 4 from J; bases not matched to a gene: 2. Per the germline V gene, CDR1 is SGHNT and CDR2 is YYREEE (reference sequence). The CDR3 sequence: CASSFWTGTGELFF. Written as DNA, the CDR3 is TGTGCCAGCAGCTTCTGGACAGGCACCGGGGAGCTGTTTTTT.

The chain employs TRBV19 and TRBJ2-7; 11 nucleotides agree with TRBD2. CDR3 length: 15 amino acids. Unmatched junction bases numbered 9, after V lost 8 bases and J lost 3 bases. From germline, CDR1 is LNHDA and CDR2 SQIVND (reference sequence). As DNA, the CDR3 is TGTGCCAGTTCTCGGTATGGGACTAGCGGCTACGAGCAGTACTTC. The encoded protein is CASSRYGTSGYEQYF.

The chain links TRBV5-1 to TRBJ2-2, with D uncertain. The CDR3 runs to 14 residues. Germline CDR1 SGHRS, CDR2 YFSETQ. Trimming removed 2 bases from V and 2 bases from J, with 7 bases in between. The CDR3 nucleotides are TGCGCCAGCAGCTTTAGCCGAAACACCGGGGAGCTGTTTTTT. Translated, it gives CASSFSRNTGELFF.

The genes are TRBV1 and TRBJ1-3. TRBV1 is a recognized pseudogene. This CDR3 region has 19 residues. CDR3 in amino acids: CTSSQDPGAIPGGENTIYF. The CDR3 DNA is TGCACCAGCAGCCAAGATCCCGGGGCGATACCTGGGGGGGAAAACACCATATATTTT.

This chain uses TRBV6-1 with TRBJ1-2; 7 bases line up with TRBD1. Per the germline V gene, CDR1 is MNHNS and CDR2 is SASEGT. This CDR3 has 19 amino acids. J lost 2 bases, V lost 1 base, and 16 bases had no gene match. The CDR3 sequence: CASSEGWLGRTGENYGYTF. CDR3 DNA sequence: TGTGCCAGCAGTGAAGGTTGGTTAGGGCGGACAGGTGAGAACTATGGCTACACCTTC.

The chain recombines TRBV4-1 with TRBJ1-1; unclear D gene. This CDR3 spans 15 amino acids. Trimming left V 0 bases short and J 6 bases short, with 14 bases between. CDR1 is MGHRA and CDR2 is YSYEKL in the germline V gene. The CDR3 DNA sequence: TGCGCCAGCAGCCAAGATGAGCACAGAGTATCTGAAGCTTTCTTT. It yields the protein CASSQDEHRVSEAFF.

The rearrangement links TRBV6-2 or TRBV6-3 to TRBJ2-3; tentative D call: TRBD2 (5 bases). V lost 2 bases to trimming and J lost 0 bases, with 18 bases between them. The V gene's germline CDR1 is MNHEY and CDR2 SVGEGT. This CDR3 is 18 amino acids long. The CDR3 nucleotides are TGTGCCAGCAGTTACGTTTCGGGCGGGCCCTCTAGCACAGATACGCAGTATTTT. It yields the protein CASSYVSGGPSSTDTQYF.

The chain joins TRBV15 to TRBJ2-7; possible D gene TRBD2, 6 bases. V dropped 6 bases and J dropped 0 bases, with 12 bases sitting between them. CDR3 length: 14 amino acids. Germline V gives CDR1 LNHNV, CDR2 YYDKDF (reference sequence). The CDR3 DNA follows: TGTGCCACCAGATCAGGAGGGAGCTCCTACGAGCAGTACTTC. Encoded protein: CATRSGGSSYEQYF.

In its sample, this clone was seen a few times. CDR3 in DNA: TGCAGCGTGGGGAGTCTCAGAAGCACAGATACGCAGTATTTT. Amino acid sequence: CSVGSLRSTDTQYF. The chain carries TRBV29-1 and TRBJ2-3, with D perhaps TRBD2 (5 bases). This CDR3 contains 14 residues. Trimming cost V 6 bases and J 0 bases, with 13 bases left between them. CDR1 and CDR2 (germline): SQVTM, ANQGSEA.

This chain uses TRBV7-9 with TRBJ1-2, with 7 bases that match TRBD1. Looked up from germline, CDR1 is SEHNR and CDR2 is FQNEAQ (reference sequence). V trimming: 5 bases; J trimming: 0 bases; junction bases outside the gene matches: 12. The CDR3 is 17 amino acids. The CDR3: CASSDWTGKPPNYGYTF. DNA of the CDR3: TGTGCCAGCAGCGATTGGACAGGAAAGCCCCCTAACTATGGCTACACCTTC.

CDR3 in amino acids: CASSFSDYGYTF. The CDR3 region has the DNA TGCGCCAGCAGCTTCTCAGATTATGGCTACACCTTC. This rearrangement joins TRBV5-1 to TRBJ1-2, with no clear D. The V and J ends lost 2 bases and 5 bases respectively, with 7 bases between them. The CDR3 has 12 residues. The germline gives CDR1 SGHRS, CDR2 YFSETQ.

This chain joins TRBV27 and TRBJ2-3; 8 positions agree with TRBD2. Germline trimming cut 0 bases from V and 1 base from J; bases unmatched to any gene: 0. This CDR3 contains 15 residues. Germline V gives CDR1 MNHEY, CDR2 SMNVEV (reference sequence). The CDR3 sequence is CASSLSRGGTDTQYF. CDR3 coding DNA: TGTGCCAGCAGTTTATCGCGGGGGGGCACAGATACGCAGTATTTT.

The chain uses TRBV6-2 or TRBV6-3 and TRBJ1-2; unclear D gene. Trimming cost V 3 bases and J 5 bases, with 13 bases left between them. The CDR3 runs 14 residues. Germline loops: CDR1 MNHEY, CDR2 SVGEGT. CDR3 coding DNA: TGTGCCAGCAGTTATCAGCAGGCTACTTATGGCTACACCTTC. Protein: CASSYQQATYGYTF.

The chain recombines TRBV4-2 with TRBJ1-2; D uncertain. Germline V gene sequence: CDR1 LGHNA, CDR2 YNFKEQ. The CDR3 length is 16 residues. V dropped 1 base and J dropped 2 bases, with 14 bases sitting between them. CDR3 protein: CASSQVPGRENYGYTF. CDR3 coding DNA: TGTGCCAGCAGCCAAGTTCCGGGAAGAGAAAACTATGGCTACACCTTC.

The rearrangement links TRBV4-3 to TRBJ2-2; a weak D match, TRBD1 (5 bases). CDR3 length: 15 amino acids. In germline, CDR1 is LGHNA, CDR2 YSLEER. V lost 1 base, J lost 4 bases, and 10 bases lay in between. The CDR3 is CASSQGQGSTGELFF. The CDR3 bases are TGCGCCAGCAGCCAAGGTCAGGGCTCCACCGGGGAGCTGTTTTTT.

In this sample, this clone turned up a few times. The rearrangement uses TRBV3-1 (or the pseudogene TRBV3-2) and TRBJ2-2, with 9 nucleotides matching TRBD2. The CDR3 has 19 amino acids. With V trimmed by 6 bases and J by 5 bases, 19 bases remained unmatched. Germline-derived CDR1 and CDR2 are LGHDT and YNNKEL (reference sequence). CDR3 nucleotides: TGTGCCAGCAGTCCATCCTCCCAACTAGCGGGCATCGGAACCGGGGAGCTGTTTTTT. Translated: CASSPSSQLAGIGTGELFF.

V and J are TRBV21-1 and TRBJ2-1; TRBD2, the table's D call, was not compared with the DNA. TRBV21-1 is deemed a pseudogene. The CDR3 runs 18 residues. The CDR3 loop is CASSKAGGEGTSYNEQFF. DNA for the CDR3: TGTGCCAGCAGCAAAGCTGGGGGTGAGGGGACTTCGTATAATGAGCAGTTCTTC.

V usage is TRBV6-5 and J usage is TRBJ2-7; 8 nucleotides match TRBD1. After removal of 4 bases from V and 3 bases from J, the junction contained 5 bases not matched to a gene. Germline V gene lookup returns CDR1 MNHEY and CDR2 SVGAGI. The CDR3 totals 14 residues. The CDR3 loop reads CASSSRTGNYEQYF. The DNA for the CDR3 is TGTGCCAGCAGTTCCCGGACAGGGAACTACGAGCAGTACTTC.

This clone was picked up a small number of times. The rearrangement uses TRBV5-4 and TRBJ2-5; 8 bases agree with TRBD2. Per germline, CDR1 SGHNT and CDR2 YYREEE (reference sequence). This CDR3 region has 15 residues. J was trimmed by 5 bases and V by 4 bases; bases with no gene match: 10. CDR3 sequence reads: CASSPAGGTMETQYF. CDR3 DNA: TGTGCCAGCAGCCCTGCGGGGGGCACGATGGAGACCCAGTACTTC.

The chain links TRBV5-6 to TRBJ2-7, with D perhaps matching TRBD2 (6 bases). Germline-derived CDR1 and CDR2 are SGHDT and YYEEEE. The ends were cut back, 4 bases at V and 4 bases at J, with 9 bases in the middle. This CDR3 spans 12 amino acids. CDR3 nucleotides: TGTGCCAGCAGCGCGGGACCATACGAGCAGTACTTC. It specifies CASSAGPYEQYF.